These T cell receptor beta chains were read from a single sample in a study of T cell responses to AZD1222 COVID-19 vaccine. Method: immunoSEQ multiplex PCR; TCRdb's copy keeps in-frame clones and lacks some. Here the sample spans 80,000 to 130,000 clones, about 83% being singletons. The material sequenced was peripheral blood, taken on day 0 of AZD1222 vaccination. Receptors originate from an adult in good health. Both conserved end residues are part of each CDR3. D genes are given only for firm matches. Expanded clones are given a class, and other clones once, few, many or no size at all.

-	-	TRBJ1-2	TRBV15	TGTGCCACCAGCAGAGATCTCGGGGGTGGCTACACCTTC	CATSRDLGGGYTF
-	TRBD2	TRBJ2-3	TRBV9	TGTGCCAGCAGCGTAGACGGCGGGGGGCTGAGCACAGATACGCAGTATTTT	CASSVDGGGLSTDTQYF
few	-	TRBJ1-2	TRBV30	TGTGCCTGGAGTACAGGGCAGGCGTACGGCTACACCTTC	CAWSTGQAYGYTF
-	-	TRBJ2-4	TRBV7-9	TGTGCCAGCAGCTTATGGTCAGGAGGGGCCCAAGGTGCCAAAAACATTCAGTACTTC	CASSLWSGGAQGAKNIQYF
-	-	TRBJ1-6	TRBV15	TGTGCCACCAGCCCGGAAAAGCCCGTGGCGACAAGGTATTCACCCCTCCACTTT	CATSPEKPVATRYSPLHF
-	-	TRBJ2-3	TRBV5-5	TGTGCCAGCAGCTTTGGGCTAGCTGGGGCAGATACGCAGTATTTT	CASSFGLAGADTQYF
-	TRBD1	TRBJ1-1	TRBV11-2	TGTGCCAGCAGCGTAGTGGGGACAGGGTTTGTTGAAGCTTTCTTT	CASSVVGTGFVEAFF
-	-	TRBJ1-6	TRBV7-8	TGTGCCAGCAGCCCAAGGACGGTCAGCTCCTATAATTCACCCCTCCACTTT	CASSPRTVSSYNSPLHF
-	-	TRBJ1-1	TRBV5-4	TGTGCCAGCAGCTTTTGGGGATTGAACACTGAAGCTTTCTTT	CASSFWGLNTEAFF
-	-	TRBJ1-3	TRBV28	TGTGCCAGCAGTTTAGCTGGAAACACCATATATTTT	CASSLAGNTIYF
-	-	TRBJ1-3	TRBV2	TGTGCCAGCAGTGAAGCTCCCCCTGAAAGTAAGGGCTCTGGAAACACCATATATTTT	CASSEAPPESKGSGNTIYF
-	-	TRBJ1-1	TRBV18	TGTGCCAGCTCACCAGAAACTGACCGTGAAGCTTTCTTT	CASSPETDREAFF
few	TRBD2	TRBJ2-5	TRBV27	TGTGCCAGCAGTTTAACCCCACCTTCACCGGGACTAGCGGGGGGCGGCCAAGAGACCCAGTACTTC	CASSLTPPSPGLAGGGQETQYF
-	-	TRBJ2-3	TRBV6-2/TRBV6-3	TGTGCCAGCAGTTACTCGCGACTGTACGCACCAGATACGCAGTATTTT	CASSYSRLYAPDTQYF
-	-	TRBJ1-5	TRBV6-2/TRBV6-3	TGTGCCAGCAGCAATACGAAACCGGGTCAGCCCCAGCATTTT	CASSNTKPGQPQHF
few	TRBD1	TRBJ1-5	TRBV29-1	TGCAGCGTCCGCGACAGGGGTAGCAATCAGCCCCAGCATTTT	CSVRDRGSNQPQHF
-	TRBD1	TRBJ2-1	TRBV7-9	TGTGCCAGCAGCTTAGCGGGGACAGACAATGAGCAGTTCTTC	CASSLAGTDNEQFF
-	TRBD1	TRBJ1-1	TRBV5-1	TGCGCCAGCAGCCTCGGTCCCACCACAGGGGCGGCCACTGAAGCTTTCTTT	CASSLGPTTGAATEAFF
-	-	TRBJ1-5	TRBV6-2/TRBV6-3	TGTGCCAGCAGTTACGGCGGGGGAAGAATTCAGCCCCAGCATTTT	CASSYGGGRIQPQHF
-	-	TRBJ2-3	TRBV18	TGTGCCAGCTCACGGACCACAGATACGCAGTATTTT	CASSRTTDTQYF
few	-	TRBJ1-6	TRBV7-8	TGTGCCAGCAGCTTAGTTCTCCTCTATAATTCACCCCTCCACTTT	CASSLVLLYNSPLHF
once	TRBD2	TRBJ2-7	TRBV7-3	TGTGCCAGCAGCTCCCAAGCGGGGGGTCCCTACGAGCAGTACTTC	CASSSQAGGPYEQYF
-	-	TRBJ1-2	TRBV6-5	TGTGCCAGCAGGCTAACAGGGAGTCGGGGCTACACCTTC	CASRLTGSRGYTF
-	-	TRBJ2-1	TRBV10-3	TGTGCCATCAGGATGGGTAGCTCCTACAATGAGCAGTTCTTC	CAIRMGSSYNEQFF